This TCR beta chain was documented in a study of T cells in Graves' hyperthyroidism and ophthalmopathy. Study outcomes and limitations: Appearing also in blood were most of the thyroid clonotypes expanded above 0.001.

Pregnant or lactating patients were excluded, as were those with uncontrolled infection or other autoimmune disease. Regions amplified from RNA transcripts were the TCR beta CDR3 regions. The TCR CDR3 was amplified in a first-round RT-PCR using the HTBI primer set. TCRdb called the multiplex PCR reads again in MiXCR, with one record for every CDR3 protein. The table has more than 550,000 distinct CDR3 sequences, about 45% seen once. With respect to this clonotype: Its antigen is unidentified.

Deletions cut 2 bases from V and 9 bases from J, with 7 bases between. Germline-derived CDR1 and CDR2 are ENHRY and SYGVKD. The CDR3 consists of 12 residues. This TCR was sampled from an adult man with Graves' disease, either hyperthyroidism or ophthalmopathy (not recorded which). J is TRBJ1-4 and V is TRBV10-3; the D is unclear. Sequencing was done on a sample of peripheral blood or thyroid tissue (not recorded which). The DNA of the CDR3 is TGTGCCATCAGTGAGGTGACCCAAAAACTGTTTTTT. It is translated as CAISEVTQKLFF.